These T cell receptor beta chains were read from a single sample in a study of blood T cell repertoires in COVID-19. Libraries were prepared by immunoSEQ multiplex PCR; TCRdb keeps only in-frame clonotypes and omits some of them. The sample yields around 110,000 clones, 80% to 85% seen once. Sample: peripheral blood. Source of these receptors: a man between 70 and 80 years old with acute or convalescent COVID-19. CDR3s include the opening cysteine and the closing phenylalanine or tryptophan. A D gene is named only where the DNA matches it firmly. Size is omitted from some rows. Given values are once, few, many or a class for expanded clones.

-,TRBV6-5,TRBD1,TRBJ1-1,CASSRGQMNTEAFF,TGTGCCAGCAGCCGGGGACAGATGAACACTGAAGCTTTCTTT
-,TRBV18,-,TRBJ1-1,CASSPGQGNINTEAFF,TGTGCCAGCTCACCAGGGCAGGGAAATATCAACACTGAAGCTTTCTTT
once,TRBV7-3,-,TRBJ1-1,CASRRDRNTEAFF,TGTGCCAGCAGACGCGACAGGAACACTGAAGCTTTCTTT
-,TRBV6-5,TRBD1,TRBJ2-2,CASRWDRGSTGELFF,TGTGCCAGCAGATGGGACAGGGGGAGCACCGGGGAGCTGTTTTTT
-,TRBV6-1,-,TRBJ1-2,CASSEAGGNVHYGYTF,TGTGCCAGCAGTGAAGCCGGCGGGAATGTTCACTATGGCTACACCTTC
-,TRBV4-2,TRBD1,TRBJ2-5,CASSQEGQGLQETRYF,TGTGCCAGCAGCCAAGAGGGACAGGGATTGCAAGAGACCCGGTACTTC
-,TRBV27,-,TRBJ1-1,CASSFQGNTEAFF,TGTGCCAGCAGTTTCCAGGGGAACACTGAAGCTTTCTTT
-,TRBV7-2,-,TRBJ1-1,CASSLDGSGRGTEAFF,TGTGCCAGCAGCTTAGATGGGTCGGGCAGGGGCACTGAAGCTTTCTTT
once,TRBV7-3,-,TRBJ2-2,CASSRGTTGELFF,TGTGCCAGCTCCAGGGGCACCACCGGGGAGCTGTTTTTT
once,TRBV19,TRBD1,TRBJ1-5,CASSGTADQPQHF,TGTGCCAGTAGCGGGACAGCTGATCAGCCCCAGCATTTT
-,TRBV7-6,TRBD1,TRBJ2-7,CASSRGPGQGTYEQYF,TGTGCCAGCAGCCGCGGTCCGGGACAGGGGACCTACGAGCAGTACTTC
-,TRBV11-3,TRBD2,TRBJ2-1,CASSPTSGGFHNEQFF,TGTGCCAGCAGCCCGACTAGCGGGGGGTTTCACAATGAGCAGTTCTTC
-,TRBV18,-,TRBJ2-5,CASSPRSEGETQYF,TGTGCCAGCTCACCAAGGAGCGAAGGAGAGACCCAGTACTTC
few,TRBV9,-,TRBJ1-1,CASSVVPGNTEAFF,TGTGCCAGCAGCGTAGTACCGGGAAACACTGAAGCTTTCTTT
-,TRBV19,TRBD1,TRBJ2-7,CASSRDSCF,TGTGCCAGTAGTCGGGACAGCTGCTTC